This TCR beta chain was documented in a study of identical twins. CDR3 size: 14 residues. The germline gives CDR1 SGHTA, CDR2 FQGNSA. V was shortened by 5 bases and J by 5 bases, with 15 bases between the two germline ends. TCRdb passed the 5' RACE reads through MiXCR, listing each CDR3 protein once. The sample holds 450,000 or so distinct CDR3 sequences, 20% to 25% seen once. These sequences were also reported in another study, on T cells expressing NK-cell markers.

The sequence was obtained from a woman between 18 and 29 years old in good health. The J gene is TRBJ1-1, the V gene TRBV7-2; D is unclear. What was sequenced was CD4+ T cells sorted from blood. CDR3 residues: CASSPFLIGTEAFF. The DNA of the CDR3 is TGTGCCAGCAGCCCTTTTCTCATCGGGACTGAAGCTTTCTTT.